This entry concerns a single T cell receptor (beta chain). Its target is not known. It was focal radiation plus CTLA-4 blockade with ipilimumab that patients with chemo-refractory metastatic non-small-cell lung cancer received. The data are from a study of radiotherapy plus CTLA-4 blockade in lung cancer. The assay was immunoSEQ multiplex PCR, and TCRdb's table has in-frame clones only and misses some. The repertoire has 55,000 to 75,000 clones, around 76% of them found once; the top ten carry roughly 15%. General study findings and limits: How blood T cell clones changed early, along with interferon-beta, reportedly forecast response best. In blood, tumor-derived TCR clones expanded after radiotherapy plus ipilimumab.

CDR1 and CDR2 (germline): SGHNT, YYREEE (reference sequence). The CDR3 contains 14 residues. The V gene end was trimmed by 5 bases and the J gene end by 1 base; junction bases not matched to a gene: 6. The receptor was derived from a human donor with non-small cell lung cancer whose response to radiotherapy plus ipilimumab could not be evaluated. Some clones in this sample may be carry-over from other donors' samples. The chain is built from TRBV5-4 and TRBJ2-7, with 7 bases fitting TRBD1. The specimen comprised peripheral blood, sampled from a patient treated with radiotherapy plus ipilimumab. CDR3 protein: CASRRDRESYEQYF. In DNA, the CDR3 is TGTGCCAGCAGACGTGACAGGGAATCCTACGAGCAGTACTTC.